This T cell receptor beta chain stems from a study of OX40 agonist ivuxolimab in advanced cancers. Turning to the study itself: Dose-escalation subjects each had hepatocellular carcinoma, melanoma, renal cell or head and neck cancer. Previous treatment with anti-PD-1, anti-PD-L1 or anti-CTLA-4 therapy was allowed; approximately 40% had received some.

Only in-frame clones appear in the TCRdb table, and some are missing; sequencing was by immunoSEQ multiplex PCR. The sample lists around 44,000 clones; over 80% were seen once. Findings and caveats of the study: Blood T cells, both CD4+ and CD8+, expanded clonally by week 6 at 0.1 to 3.0 mg/kg. Specificity for antigen went undetermined in the expanded peripheral T cells.

CDR1 is SNHLY and CDR2 is FYNNEI in the germline V gene. Trimming removed 6 bases from V and 0 bases from J, with 9 bases in between. The CDR3 is made up of 15 amino acids. Of note for this clone: Its antigen is not identified.

The sample was CD4+ or CD8+ T cells sorted from blood, taken in a trial of the OX40 agonist ivuxolimab. The chain joins TRBV2 to TRBJ2-6; D gene unclear. This TCR came from an adult with an advanced solid tumor such as melanoma, head and neck, liver or kidney cancer. The CDR3 loop reads CASSFEGSGANVLTF. CDR3 bases: TGTGCCAGCAGCTTCGAAGGCTCTGGGGCCAACGTCCTGACTTTC.